The 10 T cell receptor beta chains listed next were all sequenced from one sample in a study of CD8+CD57+ T cells in acquired aplastic anemia. CD8+CD57+ cell expansion had been shown by flow cytometry in patients chosen for sequencing. Profiling of TCR beta VDJ combinations and CDR3 sequences used genomic DNA as template. MiXCR, run by TCRdb on the reads, gives a single entry per CDR3 protein. The profile shows 200,000 or so distinct CDR3 sequences, around three fifths of them singletons. The sequenced sample consisted of sorted CD4+, CD8+, or CD8+CD57+ T cells (not recorded which) from PBMCs. The receptors originated from a human donor with aplastic anemia.

This sequence joins TRBV4-3 and TRBJ2-7; 7 nucleotides line up with TRBD1. With 2 bases clipped from V and 2 bases from J, the junction kept 3 bases outside the gene matches. Germline CDR1 reads LGHNA; CDR2 reads YSLEER. This CDR3 region has 14 residues. This chain's CDR3 is CASSQRGHTYEQYF. The CDR3 region has the DNA TGCGCCAGCAGCCAAAGGGGGCATACCTACGAGCAGTACTTC.

This clonotype is a singleton in its sample. V and J are TRBV19 and TRBJ1-1, with D unresolved. Per the germline V gene, CDR1 is LNHDA and CDR2 is SQIVND (reference sequence). With 6 bases removed from V and 4 bases from J, the gap between germline ends came to 12 bases. The CDR3 sequence is 13 residues long. CDR3 residues: CASSDTLFTEAFF. Here the CDR3 DNA reads TGTGCCAGTAGCGACACTCTTTTCACTGAAGCTTTCTTT.

The chain combines TRBV24-1 with TRBJ2-5; TRBD2 might be the D (7 bases). Looked up from germline, CDR1 is KGHDR and CDR2 is SFDVKD. Trimming stripped 11 bases from V and 4 bases from J, with 16 bases between. CDR3 length: 13 amino acids. The CDR3 nucleotides are TGTGCCAGCCGTAGAGGGGGGGGAGAGACCCAGTACTTC. Protein product: CASRRGGGETQYF.

A single count supports this clonotype. This chain connects TRBV15 to TRBJ2-7; the match to TRBD1 covers 8 bases. J lost 2 bases, V lost 3 bases, and 9 bases had no gene match. Germline V CDR1 and CDR2: LNHNV, YYDKDF (reference sequence). CDR3 length: 16 amino acids. The CDR3 DNA sequence: TGTGCCACCAGCAGTTACTGGGACAGGAGAGCCTACGAGCAGTACTTC. Its translation: CATSSYWDRRAYEQYF.

In this sample, this clonotype turned up once. The CDR3 reads CASSQRLAGASDTQYF. Here the CDR3 DNA reads TGCGCCAGCAGCCAAAGGCTAGCGGGGGCGTCAGATACGCAGTATTTT. The gene calls are TRBV4-1 and TRBJ2-3; 10 bases fit TRBD2. Trimming took 2 bases from V and 4 from J; bases not matched to a gene: 6. Germline V gene sequence: CDR1 MGHRA, CDR2 YSYEKL. The CDR3 loop spans 16 amino acids.

This clonotype was observed at least ten times. V usage is TRBV4-1 and J usage is TRBJ1-6; D remains unclear. CDR1 and CDR2 from the germline V gene are MGHRA and YSYEKL. V was clipped by 0 bases and J by 0 bases, with 15 bases between them. The length of the CDR3 is 19 residues. The CDR3 here is CASSQDPPFVSSYNSPLHF. CDR3 nucleotides: TGCGCCAGCAGCCAAGATCCCCCATTTGTCAGCTCCTATAATTCACCCCTCCACTTT.

This clonotype was picked up many times. The gene calls are TRBV4-2 and TRBJ2-2; either TRBD1 or TRBD2 may supply D (5 bases each). This CDR3 is 17 amino acids long. Germline V CDR1 and CDR2: LGHNA, YNFKEQ. V was trimmed by 0 bases and J by 0 bases, leaving 11 bases between them. The CDR3 reads CASSQDRDGSNTGELFF. In DNA form, the CDR3 reads TGTGCCAGCAGCCAAGATCGGGACGGGTCGAACACCGGGGAGCTGTTTTTT.

This chain links TRBV5-1 with TRBJ1-2; 10 bases are shared with TRBD1. The CDR3 extends over 14 amino acids. Looked up from germline, CDR1 is SGHRS and CDR2 is YFSETQ. V lost 0 bases and J lost 13; bases outside the gene matches: 9. CDR3 DNA: TGCGCCAGCAGCTTGGCAGAGACAGGGGGCACTTTCACCTTC. It is translated as CASSLAETGGTFTF.

The chain links TRBV11-2 to TRBJ2-7, with D possibly TRBD2 on 6 matching bases. This CDR3 is built from 13 residues. Between the trimmed V and J ends, which lost 8 bases and 5 bases, there was a span of 16 bases. Germline-derived CDR1 and CDR2 are SGHAT and FQNNGV. The CDR3 region is CASGREARDEQYF. The CDR3, as DNA: TGTGCCAGCGGAAGGGAGGCCCGCGACGAGCAGTACTTC.

This clonotype was seen more than once but under ten times. This sequence joins TRBV19 and TRBJ2-5; D might be TRBD1 or TRBD2, each matching 5 bases. Trimming stripped 5 bases from V and 5 bases from J, with 15 bases between. Germline V lookup: CDR1 LNHDA, CDR2 SQIVND (reference sequence). This CDR3 contains 14 residues. The CDR3, as DNA: TGTGCCAGTAGTGGCCAGGGAGCGTGGGAGACCCAGTACTTC. Its translation is CASSGQGAWETQYF.